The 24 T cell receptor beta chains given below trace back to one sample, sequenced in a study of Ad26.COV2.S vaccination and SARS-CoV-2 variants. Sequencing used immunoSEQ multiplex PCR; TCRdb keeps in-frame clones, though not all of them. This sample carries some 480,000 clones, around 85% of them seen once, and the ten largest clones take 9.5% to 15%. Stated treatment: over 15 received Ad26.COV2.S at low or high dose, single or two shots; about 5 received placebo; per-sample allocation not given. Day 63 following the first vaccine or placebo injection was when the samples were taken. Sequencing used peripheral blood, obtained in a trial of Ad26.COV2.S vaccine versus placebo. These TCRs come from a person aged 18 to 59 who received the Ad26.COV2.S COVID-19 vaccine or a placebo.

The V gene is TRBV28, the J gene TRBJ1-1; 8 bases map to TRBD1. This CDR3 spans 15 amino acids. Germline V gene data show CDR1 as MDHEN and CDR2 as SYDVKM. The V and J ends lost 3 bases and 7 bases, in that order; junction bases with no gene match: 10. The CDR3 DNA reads TGTGCCAGCAGTTTTTCAGGGGGACAGGAGGGTGAAGCTTTCTTT. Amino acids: CASSFSGGQEGEAFF.

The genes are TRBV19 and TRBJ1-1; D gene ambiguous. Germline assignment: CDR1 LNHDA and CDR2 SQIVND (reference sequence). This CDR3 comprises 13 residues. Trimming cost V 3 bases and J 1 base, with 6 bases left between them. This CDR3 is CASSIYENTEAFF. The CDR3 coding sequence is TGTGCCAGTAGTATTTACGAGAACACTGAAGCTTTCTTT.

CDR3 in amino acids: CASKQGGVNSYEQYF. Here the CDR3 DNA reads TGTGCCAGCAAACAAGGGGGGGTTAACTCCTACGAGCAGTACTTC. The rearrangement links TRBV28 to TRBJ2-7; tentative D call: TRBD2 (7 bases). The V gene's germline CDR1 is MDHEN and CDR2 SYDVKM. The CDR3 has 15 residues. V shed 7 bases and J shed 0 bases, with 16 bases lying between them.

This CDR3 is CASSNPPEASGRGRSNEQYF. CDR3 bases: TGTGCCAGCAGCAACCCCCCGGAGGCTAGCGGGAGGGGACGGTCTAACGAGCAGTACTTC. The chain recombines TRBV21-1 with TRBJ2-7; TRBD2 reflects the table's D call only, with no check against the DNA. TRBV21-1 is a pseudogene. This CDR3 region has 20 residues.

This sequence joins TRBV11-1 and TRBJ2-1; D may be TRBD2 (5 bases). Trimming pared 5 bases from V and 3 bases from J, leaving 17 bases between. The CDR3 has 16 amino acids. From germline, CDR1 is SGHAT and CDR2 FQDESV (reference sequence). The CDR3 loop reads CASSLRTLRVYNEQFF. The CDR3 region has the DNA TGTGCCAGCAGCCTTCGGACTCTCCGAGTCTACAATGAGCAGTTCTTC. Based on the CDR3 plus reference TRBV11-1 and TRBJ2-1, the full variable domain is EAEVAQSPRYKITEKSQAVAFWCDPISGHATLYWYRQILGQGPELLVQFQDESVVDDSQLPKDRFSAERLKGVDSTLKIQPAELGDSAMYLCASSLRTLRVYNEQFFGPGTRLTVL.

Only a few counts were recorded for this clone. CDR3 residues: CASTPFSGQPQHF. Here the CDR3 DNA reads TGTGCCAGCACCCCTTTTAGTGGTCAGCCCCAGCATTTT. The rearrangement links TRBV7-2 to TRBJ1-5, with D uncertain. The V and J ends lost 7 bases and 6 bases respectively, with 13 bases between them. This CDR3 is built from 13 residues. Per the germline V gene, CDR1 is SGHTA and CDR2 is FQGNSA.

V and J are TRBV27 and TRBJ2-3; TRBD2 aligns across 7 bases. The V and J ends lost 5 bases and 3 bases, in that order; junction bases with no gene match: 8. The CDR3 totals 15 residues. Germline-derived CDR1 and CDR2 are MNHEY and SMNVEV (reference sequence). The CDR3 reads CASSPAGVGTDTQYF. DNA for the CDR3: TGTGCCAGCAGTCCCGCGGGAGTCGGTACAGATACGCAGTATTTT.

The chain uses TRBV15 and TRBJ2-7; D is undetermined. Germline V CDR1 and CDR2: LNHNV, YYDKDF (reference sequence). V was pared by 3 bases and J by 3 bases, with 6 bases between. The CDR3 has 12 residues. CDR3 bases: TGTGCCACCAGCAGCCAGGACTACGAGCAGTACTTC. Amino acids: CATSSQDYEQYF.

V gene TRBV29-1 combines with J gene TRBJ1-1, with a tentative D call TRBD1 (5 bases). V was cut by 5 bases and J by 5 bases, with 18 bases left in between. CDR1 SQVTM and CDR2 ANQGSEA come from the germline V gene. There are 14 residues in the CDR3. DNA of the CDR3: TGCAGCGTTCGCCGGGAGGGGCGCGGTACTGAAGCTTTCTTT. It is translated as CSVRREGRGTEAFF.

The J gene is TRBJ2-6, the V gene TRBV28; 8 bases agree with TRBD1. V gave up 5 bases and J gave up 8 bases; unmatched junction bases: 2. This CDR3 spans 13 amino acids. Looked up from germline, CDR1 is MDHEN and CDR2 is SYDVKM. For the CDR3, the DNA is TGTGCCAGCAGTCGGACAGGGACCAACGTCCTGACTTTC. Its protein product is CASSRTGTNVLTF.

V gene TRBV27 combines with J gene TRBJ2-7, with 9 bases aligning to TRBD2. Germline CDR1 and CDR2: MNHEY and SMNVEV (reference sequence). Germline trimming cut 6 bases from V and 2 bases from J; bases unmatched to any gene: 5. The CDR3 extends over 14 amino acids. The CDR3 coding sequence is TGTGCCAGCAGACGACTAGCGGAGGCCTACGAGCAGTACTTC. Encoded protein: CASRRLAEAYEQYF.

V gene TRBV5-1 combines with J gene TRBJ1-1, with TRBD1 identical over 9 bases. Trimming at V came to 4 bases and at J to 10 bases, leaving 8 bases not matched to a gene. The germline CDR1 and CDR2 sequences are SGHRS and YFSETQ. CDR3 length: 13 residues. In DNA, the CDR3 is TGCGCCAGCAGCACGGGACAGGGATCTGTAGCTTTCTTT. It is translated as CASSTGQGSVAFF.

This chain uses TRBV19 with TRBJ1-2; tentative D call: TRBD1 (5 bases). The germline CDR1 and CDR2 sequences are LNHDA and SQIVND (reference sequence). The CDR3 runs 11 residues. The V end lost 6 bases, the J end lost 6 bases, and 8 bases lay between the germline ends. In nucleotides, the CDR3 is TGTGCCAGTAGAACGGGGGATGGCTACACCTTC. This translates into CASRTGDGYTF.

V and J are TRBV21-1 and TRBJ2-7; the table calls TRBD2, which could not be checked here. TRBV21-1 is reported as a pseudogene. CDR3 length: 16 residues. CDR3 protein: CASSKEAPGRHYEQYF. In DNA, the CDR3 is TGTGCCAGCAGCAAAGAGGCGCCAGGGAGGCACTACGAGCAGTACTTC.

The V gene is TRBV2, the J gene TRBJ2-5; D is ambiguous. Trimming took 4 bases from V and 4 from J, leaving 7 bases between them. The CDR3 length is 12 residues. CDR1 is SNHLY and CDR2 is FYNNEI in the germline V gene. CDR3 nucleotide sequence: TGTGCCAGCAGTGGGGGTAGAGAGACCCAGTACTTC. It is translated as CASSGGRETQYF.

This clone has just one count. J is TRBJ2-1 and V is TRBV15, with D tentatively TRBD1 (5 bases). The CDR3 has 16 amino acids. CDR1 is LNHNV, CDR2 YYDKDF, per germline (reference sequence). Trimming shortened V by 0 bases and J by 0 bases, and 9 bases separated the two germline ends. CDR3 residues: CATSRDLTASYNEQFF. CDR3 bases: TGTGCCACCAGCAGAGATTTGACAGCCTCCTACAATGAGCAGTTCTTC.

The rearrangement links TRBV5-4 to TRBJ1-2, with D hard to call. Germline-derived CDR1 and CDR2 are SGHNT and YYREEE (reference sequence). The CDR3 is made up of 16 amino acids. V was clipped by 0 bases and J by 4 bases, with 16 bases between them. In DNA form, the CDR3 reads TGTGCCAGCAGCTTGGGGATGCTCTCTCGGACCTATGGCTACACCTTC. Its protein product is CASSLGMLSRTYGYTF.

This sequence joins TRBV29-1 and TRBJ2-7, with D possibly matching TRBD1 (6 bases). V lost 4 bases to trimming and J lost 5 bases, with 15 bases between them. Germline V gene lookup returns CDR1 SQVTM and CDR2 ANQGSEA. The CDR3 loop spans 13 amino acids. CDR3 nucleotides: TGCAGCGTTGCCGAAGGGGGTTGGGACGAGCAGTACTTC. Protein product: CSVAEGGWDEQYF.

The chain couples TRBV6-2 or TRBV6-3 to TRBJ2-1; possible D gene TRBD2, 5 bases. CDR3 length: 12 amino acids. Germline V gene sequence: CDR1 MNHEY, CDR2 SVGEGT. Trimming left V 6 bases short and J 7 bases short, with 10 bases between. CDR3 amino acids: CASSWTQNEQFF. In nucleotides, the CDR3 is TGTGCCAGCAGCTGGACTCAGAATGAGCAGTTCTTC.

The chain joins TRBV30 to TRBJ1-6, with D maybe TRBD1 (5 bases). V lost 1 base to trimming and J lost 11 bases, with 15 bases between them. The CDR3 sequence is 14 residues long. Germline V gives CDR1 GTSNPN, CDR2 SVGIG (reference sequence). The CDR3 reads CAWSAEGRGTPLHF. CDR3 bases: TGTGCCTGGAGTGCGGAGGGTCGGGGCACACCCCTCCACTTT.

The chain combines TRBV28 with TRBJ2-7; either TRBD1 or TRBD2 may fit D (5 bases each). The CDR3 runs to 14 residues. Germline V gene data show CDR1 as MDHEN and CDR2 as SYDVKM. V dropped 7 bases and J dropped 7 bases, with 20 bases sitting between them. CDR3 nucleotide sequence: TGTGCCAGCAAGCCCCCGGGACCCCCACGTGAGCAGTACTTC. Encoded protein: CASKPPGPPREQYF.

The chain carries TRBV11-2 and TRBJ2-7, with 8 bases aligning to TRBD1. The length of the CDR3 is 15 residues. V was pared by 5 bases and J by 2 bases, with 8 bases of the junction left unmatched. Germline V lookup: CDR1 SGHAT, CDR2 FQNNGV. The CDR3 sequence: CASSTGQAITYEQYF. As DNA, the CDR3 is TGTGCCAGCAGCACGGGACAGGCGATTACCTACGAGCAGTACTTC.

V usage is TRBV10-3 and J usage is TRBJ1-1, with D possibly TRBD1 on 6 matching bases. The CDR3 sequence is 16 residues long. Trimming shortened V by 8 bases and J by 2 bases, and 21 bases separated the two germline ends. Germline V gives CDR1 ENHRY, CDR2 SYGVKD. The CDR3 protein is CAIRRGGQVKNTEAFF. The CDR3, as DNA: TGTGCCATCCGGCGAGGGGGTCAGGTAAAAAACACTGAAGCTTTCTTT.

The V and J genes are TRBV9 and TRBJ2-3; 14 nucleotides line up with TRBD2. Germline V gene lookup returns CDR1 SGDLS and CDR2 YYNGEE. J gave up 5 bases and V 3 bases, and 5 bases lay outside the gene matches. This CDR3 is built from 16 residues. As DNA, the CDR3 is TGTGCCAGCAGCGGCGGACTAGCGGGAGGTGAAGATACGCAGTATTTT. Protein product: CASSGGLAGGEDTQYF.